This TCR beta chain is from a study of early stage breast cancer tumors (dated by TCRdb to the late 2010s). Concerning the study at large: Of the roughly 15 invasive breast tumors, about 13 were found to be estrogen receptor-positive, progesterone receptor-positive and HER2-negative. Of the approximately twelve ER+/PR+/HER2- tumors, eight were classified as invasive ductal carcinomas and four as invasive lobular carcinomas. The average read coverage per sample was around 10-fold. The samples as a whole yielded around 2.4 million detected templates, corresponding to 1,100,000 or so unique clonotypes. Results and caveats for the whole study, not just this receptor: Analysis by tumor subtype was prevented by the small cohort size. Repertoires from blood resembled normal breast more closely than tumor, and using blood as a reference for each tissue separated tumor from normal in 14 of 16 patients. Bulk genomic DNA sequencing of unsorted cells missed chain pairing and functional markers such as CD4, CD8 and FOXP3. Compared with adjacent normal breast tissue, tumors had higher clonality and roughly 2.5-fold greater T cell density. Enriched TCRB sequences shared across patients were found to be mostly commonly generated sequences that were unlikely to play an important role in the tumor microenvironment.

This clone was observed a single time. This clone's antigen is unknown. Per-nucleotide qualities are absent, and no much larger clonotype sits a single base away. The study profiled bulk TCR beta-chain repertoires in matched peripheral blood, tumor and adjacent normal breast tissue taken from approximately 15 patients with early-stage breast cancer. Before surgery, whole blood (about 4.5-11 mL) was collected into EDTA tubes and processed within 2 hours. Ficoll-Paque centrifugation in SepMate-50 tubes was used to isolate peripheral blood mononuclear cells. For storage in liquid nitrogen, PBMCs were cryopreserved as aliquots of 2 to 4 million cells in about 90% FBS with 10% DMSO. The Qiagen AllPrep DNA/RNA Mini kit was used for genomic DNA extraction. Two independent genomic DNA replicates were amplified for each sample, with around 0.5 ug used for blood and around 1.5 ug for tumor or normal breast. TCRB sequencing of genomic DNA was carried out with the ImmunoSeq Intro kit according to the manufacturer's instructions. Multiplex PCR was run for roughly 33 cycles using proprietary primers and spike-in control sequences for absolute quantification. Single-end 150-bp reads were used to sequence an 87-bp fragment covering the CDR3 and the flanking V and J genes. Seven samples, each with two replicates, were multiplexed per lane of an Illumina MiSeq using version 3.0 chemistry. As for how the authors treated the data: The vendor's proprietary pipeline handled the raw data processing, merging both replicates into a single result for each sample. Productive rearrangements sharing the V-gene family, CDR3 amino acid sequence and J-gene segment were defined as clonotypes. To compute clonality, the normalized Shannon entropy (Pielou evenness) of TCRB abundances was subtracted from 1. To estimate T cell density, the total number of templates was divided by the number of input cells, which was inferred from the amount of DNA input. Total repertoire diversity and clonality were estimated with Recon using default parameters. Clonotypes with over 0.1% abundance in tumor and at least 32-fold higher abundance in tumor than in normal breast were defined as tumor-enriched. TCRdb re-hosts the immuneACCESS table, in-frame sequences only. Its copies lack some clones; in the studies checked, an unresolved V gene accounts for under half of them, and the cause for the rest is not known. V and J calls and clone size are copied from that table; D and trimming were computed from the DNA. Within this sample are tens of thousands of clones, with 72% of them counted one time only. Of the sample, roughly a third falls within the top ten clones.

Relative to germline, V is missing 4 bases and J is missing 4 bases, with 13 bases of the junction outside any gene match. The germline V gene specifies LGHNA as CDR1 and YSLEER as CDR2. From cysteine to phenylalanine, the CDR3 is 17 amino acids long. Only the CDR3 region is kept as DNA, spanning 51 bases read in frame from base 1. Sequenced material: blood. The receptor's source is a person between 45 and 65 years old with breast cancer. The chain links TRBV4-3 with TRBJ2-1; the central 7 bases match TRBD2. In nucleotide form, the sequence is TGCGCCAGCAGCCCTCAATCATCACTAGCGCCTTACAATGAGCAGTTCTTC. Translated, this is CASSPQSSLAPYNEQFF.